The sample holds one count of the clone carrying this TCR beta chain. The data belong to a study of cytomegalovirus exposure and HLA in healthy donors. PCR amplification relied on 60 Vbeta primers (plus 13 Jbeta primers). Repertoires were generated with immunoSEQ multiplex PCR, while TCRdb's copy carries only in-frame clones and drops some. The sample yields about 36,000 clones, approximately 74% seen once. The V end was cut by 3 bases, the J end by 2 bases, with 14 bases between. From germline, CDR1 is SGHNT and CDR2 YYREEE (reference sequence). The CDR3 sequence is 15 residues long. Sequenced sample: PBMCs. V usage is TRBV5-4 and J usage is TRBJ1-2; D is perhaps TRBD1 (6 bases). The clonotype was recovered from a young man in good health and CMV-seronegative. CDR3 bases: TGTGCCAGCAGCTCGCGACAGGACGCAAACTATGGCTACACCTTC. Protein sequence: CASSSRQDANYGYTF.